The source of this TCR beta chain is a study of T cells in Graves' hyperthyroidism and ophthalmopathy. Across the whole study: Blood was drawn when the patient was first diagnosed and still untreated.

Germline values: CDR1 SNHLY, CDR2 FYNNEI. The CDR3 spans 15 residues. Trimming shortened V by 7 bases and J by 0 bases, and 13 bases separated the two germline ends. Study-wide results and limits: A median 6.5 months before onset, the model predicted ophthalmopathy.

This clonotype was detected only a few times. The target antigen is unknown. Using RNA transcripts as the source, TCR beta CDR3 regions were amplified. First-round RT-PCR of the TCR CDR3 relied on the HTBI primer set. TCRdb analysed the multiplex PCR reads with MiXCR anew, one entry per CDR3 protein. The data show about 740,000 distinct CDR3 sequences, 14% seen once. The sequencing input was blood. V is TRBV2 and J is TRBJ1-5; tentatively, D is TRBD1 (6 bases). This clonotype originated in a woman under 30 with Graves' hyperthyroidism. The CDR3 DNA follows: TGTGCCAGCAAAGGGACACCATATAGCAATCAGCCCCAGCATTTT. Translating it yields CASKGTPYSNQPQHF.